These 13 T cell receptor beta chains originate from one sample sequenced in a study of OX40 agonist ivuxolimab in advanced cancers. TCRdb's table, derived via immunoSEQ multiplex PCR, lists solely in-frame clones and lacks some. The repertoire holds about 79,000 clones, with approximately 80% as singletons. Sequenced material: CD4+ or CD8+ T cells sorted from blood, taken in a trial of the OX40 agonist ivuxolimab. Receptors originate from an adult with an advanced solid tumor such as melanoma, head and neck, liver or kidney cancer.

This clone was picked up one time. CDR3 nucleotide sequence: TGTGCCAGCAGTTTATACACTGGGGTCTACGAGCAGTACTTC. Amino acids: CASSLYTGVYEQYF. The chain employs TRBV28 and TRBJ2-7; D unclear. CDR1 is MDHEN and CDR2 is SYDVKM in the germline V gene. The V gene lost 1 base and the J gene lost 3 bases, with 10 bases spanning the gap. The CDR3 consists of 14 residues.

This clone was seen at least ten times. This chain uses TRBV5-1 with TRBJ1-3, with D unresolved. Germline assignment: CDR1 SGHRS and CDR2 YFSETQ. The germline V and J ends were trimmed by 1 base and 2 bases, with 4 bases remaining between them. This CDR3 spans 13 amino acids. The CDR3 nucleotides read TGCGCCAGCAGCTTGTACACTGGAAACACCATATATTTT. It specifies CASSLYTGNTIYF. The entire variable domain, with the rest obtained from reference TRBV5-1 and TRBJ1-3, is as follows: KAGVTQTPRYLIKTRGQQVTLSCSPISGHRSVSWYQQTPGQGLQFLFEYFSETQRNKGNFPGRFSGRQFSNSRSEMNVSTLELGDSALYLCASSLYTGNTIYFGEGSWLTVV.

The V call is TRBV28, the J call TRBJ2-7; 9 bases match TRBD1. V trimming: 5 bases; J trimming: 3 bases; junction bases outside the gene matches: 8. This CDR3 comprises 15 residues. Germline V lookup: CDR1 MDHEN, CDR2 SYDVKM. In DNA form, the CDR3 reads TGTGCCAGCAGTCCCGGGACAGGGAACGTCTACGAGCAGTACTTC. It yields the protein CASSPGTGNVYEQYF.

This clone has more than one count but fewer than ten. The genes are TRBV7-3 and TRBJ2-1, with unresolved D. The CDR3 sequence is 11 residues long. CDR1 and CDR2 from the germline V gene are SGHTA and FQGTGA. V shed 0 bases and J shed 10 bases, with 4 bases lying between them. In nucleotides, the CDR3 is TGTGCCAGCAGCTTAACGAACGAGCAGTTCTTC. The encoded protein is CASSLTNEQFF.

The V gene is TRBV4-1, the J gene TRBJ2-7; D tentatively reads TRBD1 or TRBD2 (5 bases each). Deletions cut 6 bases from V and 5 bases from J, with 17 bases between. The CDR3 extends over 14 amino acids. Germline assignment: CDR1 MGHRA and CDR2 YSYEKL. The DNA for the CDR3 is TGCGCCAGCAGTCCAAGATCAGGGAGCCACGAGCAGTACTTC. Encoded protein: CASSPRSGSHEQYF.

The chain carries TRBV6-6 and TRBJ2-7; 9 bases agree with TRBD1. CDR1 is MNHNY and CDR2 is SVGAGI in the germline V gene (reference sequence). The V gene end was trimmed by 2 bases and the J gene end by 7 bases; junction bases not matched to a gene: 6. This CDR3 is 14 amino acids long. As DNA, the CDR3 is TGTGCCAGCAGTTACGGAAACAGGGGGCGGGAGCAGTACTTC. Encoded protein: CASSYGNRGREQYF.

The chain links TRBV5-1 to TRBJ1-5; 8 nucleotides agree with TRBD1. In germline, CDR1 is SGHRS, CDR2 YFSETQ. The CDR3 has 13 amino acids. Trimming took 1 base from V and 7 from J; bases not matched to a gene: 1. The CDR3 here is CASSLNRGQPQHF. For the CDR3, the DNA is TGCGCCAGCAGCTTGAACAGGGGGCAGCCCCAGCATTTT.

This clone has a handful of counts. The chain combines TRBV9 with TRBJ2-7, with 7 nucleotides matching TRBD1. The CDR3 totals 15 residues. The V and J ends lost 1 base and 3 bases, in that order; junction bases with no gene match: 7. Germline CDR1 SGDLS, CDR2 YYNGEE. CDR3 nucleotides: TGTGCCAGCAGCGTATCTGGGACAGCCTACTACGAGCAGTACTTC. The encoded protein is CASSVSGTAYYEQYF.

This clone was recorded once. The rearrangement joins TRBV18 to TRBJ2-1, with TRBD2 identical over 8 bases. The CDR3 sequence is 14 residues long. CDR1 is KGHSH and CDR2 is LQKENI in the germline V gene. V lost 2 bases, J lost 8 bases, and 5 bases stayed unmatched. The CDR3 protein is CASSPSGTRDEQFF. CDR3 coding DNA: TGTGCCAGCTCACCATCAGGGACTAGGGATGAGCAGTTCTTC.

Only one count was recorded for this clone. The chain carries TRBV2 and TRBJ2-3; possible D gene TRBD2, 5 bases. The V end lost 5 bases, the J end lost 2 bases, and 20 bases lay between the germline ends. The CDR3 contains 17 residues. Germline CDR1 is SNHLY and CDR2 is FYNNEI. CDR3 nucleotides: TGTGCCAGCAGTTTCTCCGGACTGGCTGGGGACACAGATACGCAGTATTTT. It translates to CASSFSGLAGDTDTQYF. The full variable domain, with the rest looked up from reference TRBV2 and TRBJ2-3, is EPEVTQTPSHQVTQMGQEVILRCVPISNHLYFYWYRQILGQKVEFLVSFYNNEISEKSEIFDDQFSVERPDGSNFTLKIRSTKLEDSAMYFCASSFSGLAGDTDTQYFGPGTRLTVL.

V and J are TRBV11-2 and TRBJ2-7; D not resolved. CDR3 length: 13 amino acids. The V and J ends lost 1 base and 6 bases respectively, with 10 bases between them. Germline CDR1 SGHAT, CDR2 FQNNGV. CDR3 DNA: TGTGCCAGCAGCTTAGCCCCTCGAACCGAGCAGTACTTC. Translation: CASSLAPRTEQYF.

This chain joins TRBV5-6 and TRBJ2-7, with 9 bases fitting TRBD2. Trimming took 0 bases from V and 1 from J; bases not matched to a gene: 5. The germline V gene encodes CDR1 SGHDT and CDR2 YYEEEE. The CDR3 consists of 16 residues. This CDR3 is CASSLDPAGGSYEQYF. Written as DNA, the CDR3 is TGTGCCAGCAGCTTGGATCCAGCGGGAGGTTCCTACGAGCAGTACTTC. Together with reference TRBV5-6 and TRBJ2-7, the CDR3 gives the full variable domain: DAGVTQSPTHLIKTRGQQVTLRCSPKSGHDTVSWYQQALGQGPQFIFQYYEEEERQRGNFPDRFSGHQFPNYSSELNVNALLLGDSALYLCASSLDPAGGSYEQYFGPGTRLTVT.

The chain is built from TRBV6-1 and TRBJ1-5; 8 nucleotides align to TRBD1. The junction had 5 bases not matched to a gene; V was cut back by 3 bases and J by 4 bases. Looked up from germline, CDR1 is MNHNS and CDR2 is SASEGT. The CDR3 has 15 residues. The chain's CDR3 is CASSDSDRENQPQHF. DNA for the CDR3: TGTGCCAGCAGTGATTCGGACAGGGAAAATCAGCCCCAGCATTTT.